This entry lists 28 T cell receptor beta chains sequenced from one sample in a study of blood T cell repertoires in COVID-19 (TCRdb year 2020). Library construction relied on the immunoSEQ multiplex PCR assay. TCRdb stores this immuneACCESS table with in-frame sequences only. Part of the clones is absent; in the studies checked, under half of the shortfall reflects unresolved V genes, and no reason is known for the rest. The table for this sample lists roughly 400,000 clones; roughly nine tenths of them were counted only once. The top ten clones comprise roughly 1.1% of the sample. The source material was PBMCs or T cells enriched from blood (not recorded which). The source is a man aged 25-45 years who had recovered from COVID-19.

Worth noting for this clone: The same CDR3 arises from other DNA sequences in this sample as well. V and J are TRBV27 and TRBJ2-2, with D maybe TRBD2 (6 bases). Germline V lookup: CDR1 MNHEY, CDR2 SMNVEV (reference sequence). The CDR3 spans 14 residues. V lost 3 bases and J lost 4, with 9 bases in between. The CDR3 coding sequence is TGTGCCAGCAGTTTCGGGGGAGGCACCGGGGAGCTGTTTTTT. Its translation: CASSFGGGTGELFF.

This chain links TRBV7-8 with TRBJ2-7; D unclear. V was trimmed by 1 base and J by 0 bases, leaving 10 bases between them. Per germline, CDR1 SGHVS and CDR2 FQNEAQ. There are 15 residues in the CDR3. The CDR3 region has the DNA TGTGCCAGCAGCTTAGAGGTACAGAGCTCCTACGAGCAGTACTTC. Translation gives CASSLEVQSSYEQYF.

The chain is built from TRBV10-3 and TRBJ2-7; D may be TRBD1 (5 bases). The CDR3 spans 17 residues. Looked up from germline, CDR1 is ENHRY and CDR2 is SYGVKD. Trimming removed 0 bases from V and 4 bases from J, with 19 bases in between. CDR3 bases: TGTGCCATCAGTGAGTCGAGAACACAGGCCGGAGATTACGAGCAGTACTTC. Protein: CAISESRTQAGDYEQYF.

The gene calls are TRBV27 and TRBJ2-1, with 7 bases that match TRBD2. With V trimmed by 7 bases and J by 4 bases, 10 bases remained unmatched. The CDR3 is made up of 15 amino acids. CDR1 is MNHEY, CDR2 SMNVEV, per germline (reference sequence). The CDR3 sequence is CASTPWGGYYNEQFF. CDR3 DNA: TGTGCCAGCACCCCCTGGGGAGGGTATTACAATGAGCAGTTCTTC.

The CDR3 sequence: CASSELDRGWGEKLFF. The CDR3 DNA is TGTGCCAGCAGTGAACTGGACAGGGGCTGGGGTGAAAAACTGTTTTTT. The chain has TRBV2 and TRBJ1-4, with TRBD1 matching 9 bases. Germline CDR1 is SNHLY and CDR2 is FYNNEI. This CDR3 has 16 residues. After removal of 2 bases from V and 7 bases from J, the junction contained 8 bases not matched to a gene.

V usage is TRBV5-1 and J usage is TRBJ1-1; 7 bases fit TRBD1. The CDR3 is 16 amino acids. Trimming at V came to 2 bases and at J to 4 bases, leaving 11 bases not matched to a gene. Germline values: CDR1 SGHRS, CDR2 YFSETQ. The chain's CDR3 is CASSLRQGLSGTEAFF. CDR3 bases: TGCGCCAGCAGCTTACGACAGGGTCTTTCAGGCACTGAAGCTTTCTTT. Using reference TRBV5-1 and TRBJ1-1 for the parts outside the CDR3, the full variable domain is KAGVTQTPRYLIKTRGQQVTLSCSPISGHRSVSWYQQTPGQGLQFLFEYFSETQRNKGNFPGRFSGRQFSNSRSEMNVSTLELGDSALYLCASSLRQGLSGTEAFFGQGTRLTVV.

The gene calls are TRBV5-4 and TRBJ2-2; tentative D call: TRBD1 (6 bases). Germline lookup yields CDR1 SGHNT and CDR2 YYREEE (reference sequence). The CDR3 is made up of 14 amino acids. Trimming cost V 5 bases and J 1 base, with 9 bases left between them. CDR3 amino acids: CASRLGGNTGELFF. DNA of the CDR3: TGTGCCAGCAGATTAGGGGGGAACACCGGGGAGCTGTTTTTT. Full variable domain (outside the CDR3, taken from reference TRBV5-4 and TRBJ2-2): ETGVTQSPTHLIKTRGQQVTLRCSSQSGHNTVSWYQQALGQGPQFIFQYYREEENGRGNFPPRFSGLQFPNYSSELNVNALELDDSALYLCASRLGGNTGELFFGEGSRLTVL.

V and J are TRBV9 and TRBJ2-1; possibly TRBD2 for D (6 bases). The CDR3 sequence is 17 residues long. V was trimmed by 3 bases and J by 0 bases, leaving 16 bases between them. Germline lookup yields CDR1 SGDLS and CDR2 YYNGEE. This CDR3 is CASSAGWDSDSYNEQFF. The CDR3 DNA sequence: TGTGCCAGCAGCGCGGGTTGGGACTCCGACTCCTACAATGAGCAGTTCTTC.

The genes are TRBV19 and TRBJ1-1, with D possibly matching TRBD1 (6 bases). This CDR3 has 16 residues. Looked up from germline, CDR1 is LNHDA and CDR2 is SQIVND (reference sequence). Trimming removed 4 bases at V and 2 bases at J, with 17 bases between. CDR3 nucleotides: TGTGCCAGTAGTACCCAGGCGACAGGCCCAAACACTGAAGCTTTCTTT. Protein product: CASSTQATGPNTEAFF.

This chain joins TRBV3-1 (or the pseudogene TRBV3-2) and TRBJ2-7, with D perhaps matching TRBD1 (5 bases). V was cut by 4 bases and J by 6 bases, with 10 bases left in between. CDR1 is LGHDT and CDR2 is YNNKEL in the germline V gene (reference sequence). This CDR3 region has 12 residues. The CDR3 loop reads CASSPGQGEQYF. The CDR3 bases are TGTGCCAGCAGCCCAGGCCAGGGCGAGCAGTACTTC.

This sequence joins TRBV2 and TRBJ1-6, with 7 bases that match TRBD1. This CDR3 region has 16 residues. From germline, CDR1 is SNHLY and CDR2 FYNNEI. V lost 3 bases and J lost 7; bases outside the gene matches: 9. The chain's CDR3 is CASSERGGSRNSPLHF. The CDR3, as DNA: TGTGCCAGCAGTGAGCGAGGGGGCTCCCGGAATTCACCCCTCCACTTT.

The rearrangement links TRBV28 to TRBJ2-1, with 15 bases lining up with TRBD2. Germline assignment: CDR1 MDHEN and CDR2 SYDVKM. V shed 5 bases and J 4 bases; nucleotides not matched to a gene: 6. This CDR3 is built from 17 residues. In nucleotides, the CDR3 is TGTGCCAGCAGTACGTCCGGGACTAGCGGGAGGTACAATGAGCAGTTCTTC. This gives the protein CASSTSGTSGRYNEQFF.

Regarding this clone: Sequence at one end of the junction differs from germline and may be a read error. The genes are TRBV7-7 and TRBJ2-7, with D uncertain. This CDR3 spans 14 amino acids. Germline CDR1 and CDR2: SSHAT and FNYEAQ (reference sequence). The CDR3 protein is CASSLLDTPYEQYF. The CDR3 DNA reads as TGTGCTAGCAGCTTACTCGACACTCCCTACGAGCAGTACTTC. The complete variable domain, with remaining parts taken from reference TRBV7-7 and TRBJ2-7, reads GAGVSQSPRYKVTKRGQDVTLRCDPISSHATLYWYQQALGQGPEFLTYFNYEAQPDKSGLPSDRFSAERPEGSISTLTIQRTEQRDSAMYRCASSLLDTPYEQYFGPGTRLTVT.

The genes are TRBV27 and TRBJ1-1, with D unclear. The CDR3 sequence is 14 residues long. The V end lost 2 bases, the J end lost 4 bases, and 11 bases lay between the germline ends. Germline V lookup: CDR1 MNHEY, CDR2 SMNVEV (reference sequence). The chain's CDR3 is CASSLTGGSTEAFF. In DNA, the CDR3 is TGTGCCAGCAGTTTAACGGGTGGGAGCACTGAAGCTTTCTTT.

In its sample, this clone was seen once. This chain uses TRBV28 with TRBJ1-2; no clear D. The length of the CDR3 is 13 residues. V shed 9 bases and J shed 0 bases, with 11 bases lying between them. Germline CDR1 MDHEN, CDR2 SYDVKM. CDR3 region: CASMRAANYGYTF. The CDR3 DNA follows: TGTGCCAGTATGAGGGCGGCTAACTATGGCTACACCTTC.

The chain combines TRBV7-9 with TRBJ1-2, with a weak D call TRBD1 (5 bases). The ends were cut back, 5 bases at V and 3 bases at J, with 13 bases in the middle. Germline CDR1 is SEHNR and CDR2 is FQNEAQ (reference sequence). This CDR3 has 14 amino acids. The CDR3 reads CASSHDSLDYGYTF. As DNA, the CDR3 is TGTGCCAGCAGCCATGACAGTCTAGACTATGGCTACACCTTC.

This clone was detected only once. The V call is TRBV28, the J call TRBJ2-7, with 8 bases fitting TRBD2. After removal of 3 bases from V and 2 bases from J, the junction contained 6 bases not matched to a gene. CDR3 length: 15 amino acids. In germline, CDR1 is MDHEN, CDR2 SYDVKM. The CDR3, as DNA: TGTGCCAGCAGTTTTGGCCGGGGGGGGCCCTACGAGCAGTACTTC. It specifies CASSFGRGGPYEQYF.

This chain connects TRBV27 to TRBJ2-7; D might be TRBD2 (5 bases). In germline, CDR1 is MNHEY, CDR2 SMNVEV (reference sequence). V was cut by 8 bases and J by 2 bases, with 16 bases left in between. The CDR3 length is 14 residues. CDR3 nucleotide sequence: TGTGCCAGCTCTAAAAAAGGAGGCGCCTACGAGCAGTACTTC. Translation: CASSKKGGAYEQYF.

This clone was seen a single time. This chain uses TRBV19 with TRBJ2-1, with D possibly TRBD1 on 6 matching bases. Germline V gene sequence: CDR1 LNHDA, CDR2 SQIVND (reference sequence). V lost 7 bases and J lost 6, with 13 bases in between. The CDR3 runs 13 residues. CDR3: CASTHRDGNEQFF. CDR3 coding DNA: TGTGCCAGTACTCACAGGGACGGCAATGAGCAGTTCTTC.

The chain uses TRBV11-2 and TRBJ2-5; 7 bases map to TRBD2. There are 13 residues in the CDR3. Germline CDR1 is SGHAT and CDR2 is FQNNGV. J lost 4 bases, V lost 2 bases, and 1 base had no gene match. The CDR3 spells CASSLLAGETQYF. CDR3 sequence (DNA): TGTGCCAGCAGCTTATTAGCGGGAGAGACCCAGTACTTC.

V is TRBV5-4 and J is TRBJ1-1; D unresolved. V lost 1 base and J lost 1, with 11 bases in between. Germline V gene sequence: CDR1 SGHNT, CDR2 YYREEE (reference sequence). This CDR3 is 15 amino acids long. In nucleotides, the CDR3 is TGTGCCAGCAGCTTGATAACGGAGTCGAACACTGAAGCTTTCTTT. Translated: CASSLITESNTEAFF.

In DNA form, the CDR3 reads TGCGCCAGCAGCTTGGACGGGACTAGCGGGAGTCCCTCCTACAATGAGCAGTTCTTC. Its protein is CASSLDGTSGSPSYNEQFF. The V and J genes are TRBV5-1 and TRBJ2-1; 14 nucleotides line up with TRBD2. This CDR3 has 19 residues. Germline V CDR1 and CDR2: SGHRS, YFSETQ. V was clipped by 0 bases and J by 0 bases; unmatched bases: 5.

The chain employs TRBV28 and TRBJ2-1; TRBD2 is a possible D gene (6 bases). The V end lost 4 bases, the J end lost 3 bases, and 16 bases lay between the germline ends. The CDR3 extends over 16 amino acids. Looked up from germline, CDR1 is MDHEN and CDR2 is SYDVKM. The CDR3 nucleotides read TGTGCCAGCAGTTCCGTAGCGGCAGACTTCTACAATGAGCAGTTCTTC. Residues: CASSSVAADFYNEQFF.

V and J are TRBV5-1 and TRBJ2-2, with D possibly matching TRBD2 (5 bases). The CDR3 covers 16 residues. Between the trimmed V and J ends, which lost 4 bases and 5 bases, there was a span of 18 bases. Germline CDR1 and CDR2: SGHRS and YFSETQ. For the CDR3, the DNA is TGCGCCAGCAGCCCACCCACTAGTCTAGTAACCGGGGAGCTGTTTTTT. It yields the protein CASSPPTSLVTGELFF.

The V gene is TRBV5-5, the J gene TRBJ1-3; D remains ambiguous. Trimming stripped 3 bases from V and 2 bases from J, with 9 bases between. This CDR3 is built from 14 residues. From germline, CDR1 is SGHKS and CDR2 YYEKEE (reference sequence). The CDR3 loop is CASSSPTAGNTIYF. The CDR3 DNA is TGTGCCAGCAGCTCCCCGACTGCTGGAAACACCATATATTTT.

In this sample, this clone turned up a few times. This chain links TRBV5-1 with TRBJ2-3; 9 nucleotides match TRBD1. Per the germline V gene, CDR1 is SGHRS and CDR2 is YFSETQ. This CDR3 region has 15 residues. V lost 3 bases, J lost 2 bases, and 4 bases stayed unmatched. The CDR3 DNA sequence: TGCGCCAGCAGCTGGGGACAGGGATTCACAGATACGCAGTATTTT. Translation gives CASSWGQGFTDTQYF.

The chain links TRBV4-1 to TRBJ2-3; the D gene is possibly TRBD2 (6 bases). The CDR3 extends over 15 amino acids. CDR1 is MGHRA, CDR2 YSYEKL, per germline. V lost 1 base and J 5 bases, leaving 13 bases between the germline ends. The CDR3 bases are TGCGCCAGCAGCCAAGGGCCGGGAGAAGTAGATACGCAGTATTTT. Residues: CASSQGPGEVDTQYF.

The chain joins TRBV21-1 to TRBJ2-5; no check of the table's D call, TRBD1, against the DNA was made. TRBV21-1 is flagged as a pseudogene. The CDR3 loop spans 13 amino acids. CDR3 sequence reads: CASREGGSETQYF. In DNA form, the CDR3 reads TGTGCCAGCAGAGAAGGGGGAAGCGAGACCCAGTACTTC.